The rows below give T cell receptor beta chains drawn from one sample of a study of blood T cell repertoires in COVID-19. Clones were sequenced by immunoSEQ multiplex PCR, and TCRdb holds only the in-frame ones, with some missing. The table includes about 250,000 clones, around four fifths detected once. Sequenced: peripheral blood. The receptors here all came from a man aged 80 or over with acute or convalescent COVID-19. CDR3s include the opening cysteine and the closing phenylalanine or tryptophan. Each record gives: V gene, J gene, clone size, D gene, CDR3 DNA, CDR3 protein. A D gene is named only where the DNA matches it firmly. The size field is filled for only some rows; it gives once, few, many or a size class.

TRBV5-1	TRBJ1-6	few	-	TGCGCCAGCAGCGAACCGGGAGTTAATTCACCCCTCCACTTT	CASSEPGVNSPLHF
TRBV28	TRBJ2-7	-	-	TGTGCCAGCAACCCCCCGGCGGTCCCCTACGAGCAGTACTTC	CASNPPAVPYEQYF
TRBV6-5	TRBJ2-1	once	TRBD1	TGTGCCAGCAGGTCACAGGGGGCCCCCTACAATGAGCAGTTCTTC	CASRSQGAPYNEQFF
TRBV29-1	TRBJ2-2	-	-	TGCAGCGGGGCCACGGGACAAGGATATGGCGGGGAGCTGTTTTTT	CSGATGQGYGGELFF
TRBV15	TRBJ1-6	-	-	TGTGCCACCAGCAGAGAGGGGCATTCACCCCTCCACTTT	CATSREGHSPLHF
TRBV6-1	TRBJ2-2	-	-	TGTGCCAGCAGTGAACTAGAAAGCCCGAGGACCGGGGAGCTGTTTTTT	CASSELESPRTGELFF
TRBV12-3/TRBV12-4	TRBJ1-2	-	-	TGTGCCAGCAGTTTTGGGCTGAGGGAGGGCTACACCTTC	CASSFGLREGYTF
TRBV6-5	TRBJ1-1	-	-	TGTGCCAGCAGGGGCGGGCACCGGAACACTGAAGCTTTCTTT	CASRGGHRNTEAFF
TRBV6-1	TRBJ1-5	-	-	TGTGCCAGCAGTGAATACAATCAGCCCCAGCATTTT	CASSEYNQPQHF
TRBV3-1/TRBV3-2	TRBJ1-3	-	-	TGTGCCAGCAGCATCCGCCAACAGTTCTCTGGAAACACCATATATTTT	CASSIRQQFSGNTIYF
TRBV11-2	TRBJ2-3	-	TRBD1	TGTGCCAGCAGCTTGGGACAGGGGTCTGGCACAGATACGCAGTATTTT	CASSLGQGSGTDTQYF
TRBV6-1	TRBJ1-5	-	-	TGTGCCAGCAGTGAAAGCGGCAGCTTCTCAATCCATCAGCCCCAGCATTTT	CASSESGSFSIHQPQHF
TRBV5-5	TRBJ2-7	-	TRBD2	TGTGCCAGCAGCGGAACCGGGACTAGCGGGGGCTACGAGCAGTACTTC	CASSGTGTSGGYEQYF
TRBV19	TRBJ2-7	-	TRBD1	TGTGCCAGCAGGGGGACGTTAACCTCTGAGCAGTACTTC	CASRGTLTSEQYF
TRBV2	TRBJ1-5	-	-	TGTGCCAGCAGTAAACAGGGTGGCAATCAGCCCCAGCATTTT	CASSKQGGNQPQHF
TRBV6-5	TRBJ2-7	-	TRBD2	TGTGCCAGCAGACCCGGGACTAGGGGTTATAGCGAGCAGTACTTC	CASRPGTRGYSEQYF
TRBV5-1	TRBJ2-3	once	TRBD2	TGCGCCAGCAGCTTTGGGACTAGCGAAGATACGCAGTATTTT	CASSFGTSEDTQYF
TRBV5-1	TRBJ2-3	-	TRBD1	TGCGCCAGCAGCCCGGACAGGGGTGGAGATACGCAGTATTTT	CASSPDRGGDTQYF
TRBV10-3	TRBJ2-2	-	-	TGTGCCATCAGTGTGGGGCGCGGGGCCGGGGAGCTGTTTTTT	CAISVGRGAGELFF
TRBV28	TRBJ2-7	many	-	TGTGCCAGCAACGGAGGCGAGCAGTACTTC	CASNGGEQYF
TRBV5-6	TRBJ1-4	-	-	TGTGCCAGCAGCTTAGGCAGGGGTGGTGAAAAACTGTTTTTT	CASSLGRGGEKLFF
TRBV20-1	TRBJ1-5	-	-	TGCAGTGCTAGTTCAGGGGTTAATCAGCCCCAGCATTTT	CSASSGVNQPQHF
TRBV28	TRBJ2-7	-	-	TGTGCCAGCAGTTTAGGGGGTCAGGGAGGCTACGAGCAGTACTTC	CASSLGGQGGYEQYF
TRBV28	TRBJ2-1	-	-	TGTGCCAGCAGACTGGCGGGGGCGGGCTCCTACAATGAGCAGTTCTTC	CASRLAGAGSYNEQFF
TRBV30	TRBJ1-1	-	TRBD1	TGTGCCTGGAGAGATTGGGACAGGGCGGTTTTCTTT	CAWRDWDRAVFF
TRBV21-1	TRBJ2-1	once	-	TGTGCCAGCAGCACCTCCCGGGAGATAAGGTTCCGGGGTGGTGAGCAGTTCTTC	CASSTSREIRFRGGEQFF
TRBV3-1/TRBV3-2	TRBJ2-6	-	-	TGTGCCAGCAGCCAAGAGGGCGACTCTGGGGCCAACGTCCTGACTTTC	CASSQEGDSGANVLTF
TRBV6-5	TRBJ2-7	-	TRBD2	TGTGCCAGCAGTAGCGGGAGCTTGTCCTACGAGCAGTACTTC	CASSSGSLSYEQYF
TRBV19	TRBJ2-2	-	TRBD1	TGTGCCAGTAGTACCGGGACAGGGATCTCCGGGGAGCTGTTTTTT	CASSTGTGISGELFF
TRBV4-1	TRBJ1-3	-	TRBD1	TGCGCCAGCAGCCAGACAGGGGCCATGCAGGGAAACACCATATATTTT	CASSQTGAMQGNTIYF
TRBV19	TRBJ2-3	-	-	TGTGCCAGTAGTATCACAGTCGGCCTCCCCGGGTATTTT	CASSITVGLPGYF
TRBV5-1	TRBJ2-7	-	-	TGCGCCAGCAGCTGGGAACAGGCCAACTACGAGCAGTACTTC	CASSWEQANYEQYF
TRBV2	TRBJ2-7	-	-	TGTGCCAGCTCTTCGTCCTACGAGCAGTACTTC	CASSSSYEQYF
TRBV10-2	TRBJ1-2	-	-	TGCGCCAGCAGCCAGGGTCCCGGGGGCTACACCTTC	CASSQGPGGYTF
TRBV6-1	TRBJ1-5	-	TRBD1	TGTGCCAGCAGTGAATTGGGACAGAGCAATCAGCCCCAGCATTTT	CASSELGQSNQPQHF
TRBV14	TRBJ2-5	-	-	TGTGCCAGCAGCCAACCCGCAGGGACACGTCAAGAGACCCAGTACTTC	CASSQPAGTRQETQYF
TRBV28	TRBJ2-7	few	-	TGTGCCAGCCTACCTATCGGGGGAAGCTCCTACGAGCAGTACTTC	CASLPIGGSSYEQYF
TRBV27	TRBJ2-7	few	TRBD1	TGTGCCAGCAGTCAACCGGGACAGTTATCCTACGAGCAGTACTTC	CASSQPGQLSYEQYF
TRBV5-4	TRBJ2-2	-	TRBD2	TGTGCCAGCAGCTTCGTAGCGGGAGGGCCAGACGGGGAGCTGTTTTTT	CASSFVAGGPDGELFF
TRBV2	TRBJ2-7	-	-	TGTGCCAGCAGCGTCATGAGAGGGAGCTCCTACGAGCAGTACTTC	CASSVMRGSSYEQYF
TRBV9	TRBJ2-1	-	-	TGTGCCAGCAGCGTATTTACCGGGAAAGGGAATGAGCAGTTCTTC	CASSVFTGKGNEQFF
TRBV5-4	TRBJ1-2	-	-	TGTGCCAGCAGCGACGGTCCCCGAGGCGATGGCTACACCTTC	CASSDGPRGDGYTF
TRBV2	TRBJ2-1	-	TRBD2	TGTGCCAGCAGTGGTGGTAGCGGGTGGGAGGATGAGCAGTTCTTC	CASSGGSGWEDEQFF
TRBV30	TRBJ2-5	-	-	TGTGCCTGGAGTGTTAAAGAGACCCAGTACTTC	CAWSVKETQYF